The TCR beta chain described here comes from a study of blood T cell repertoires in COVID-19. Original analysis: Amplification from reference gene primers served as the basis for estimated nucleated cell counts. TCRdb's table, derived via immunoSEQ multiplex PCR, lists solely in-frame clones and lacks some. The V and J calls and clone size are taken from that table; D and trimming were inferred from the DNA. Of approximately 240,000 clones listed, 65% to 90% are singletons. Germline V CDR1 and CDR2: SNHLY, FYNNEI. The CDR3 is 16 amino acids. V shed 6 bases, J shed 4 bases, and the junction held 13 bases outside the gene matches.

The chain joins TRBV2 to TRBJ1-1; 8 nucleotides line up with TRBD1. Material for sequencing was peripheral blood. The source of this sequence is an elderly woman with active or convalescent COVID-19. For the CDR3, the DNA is TGTGCCAGCAGCGCAGGACAGGGACTTGACCTCACTGAAGCTTTCTTT. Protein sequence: CASSAGQGLDLTEAFF.